The T cell receptor (beta chain) under discussion was sequenced for a study of OX40 agonist ivuxolimab in advanced cancers. Here immunoSEQ multiplex PCR was the method, and the copy in TCRdb shows in-frame clones only, minus some. The data hold some 23,000 clones, with about 80% observed a single time. For this clone: Antigen unknown.

The germline V and J ends were trimmed by 7 bases and 3 bases, with 16 bases remaining between them. The CDR3 loop spans 14 amino acids. Per the germline V gene, CDR1 is SGHDT and CDR2 is YYEEEE. Whole-study results and caveats: CD4+ and CD8+ blood T cells expanded clonally by week 6 at 0.1 to 3.0 mg/kg. Low normalized T-cell clonal expansion was additionally recorded for some nonresponders. Expanded clones were, on average, more numerous in CD8+ T cells than in CD4+. Expanded peripheral T cells had an undetermined antigen specificity.

The source material was CD4+ or CD8+ T cells sorted from blood, sampled in a trial of the OX40 agonist ivuxolimab. This TCR was recovered from an adult with an advanced solid tumor such as melanoma, head and neck, liver or kidney cancer. V is TRBV5-6 and J is TRBJ1-1; D gene ambiguous. The CDR3: CASARRGFDTEAFF. In DNA, the CDR3 is TGTGCCAGCGCTCGTCGAGGATTCGACACTGAAGCTTTCTTT.